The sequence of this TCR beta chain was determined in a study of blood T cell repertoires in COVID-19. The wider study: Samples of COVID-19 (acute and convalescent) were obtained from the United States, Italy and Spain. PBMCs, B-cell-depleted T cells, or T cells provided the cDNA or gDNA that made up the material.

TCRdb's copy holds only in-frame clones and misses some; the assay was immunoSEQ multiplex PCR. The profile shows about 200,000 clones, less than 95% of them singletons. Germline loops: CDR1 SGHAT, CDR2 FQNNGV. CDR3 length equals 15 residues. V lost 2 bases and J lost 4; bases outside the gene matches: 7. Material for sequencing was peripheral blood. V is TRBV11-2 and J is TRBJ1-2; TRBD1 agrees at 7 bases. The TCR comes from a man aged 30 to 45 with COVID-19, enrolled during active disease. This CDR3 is CASSLMRTGRYGYTF. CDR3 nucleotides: TGTGCCAGCAGCTTAATGAGGACAGGCCGCTATGGCTACACCTTC.